This TCR beta chain stems from a study of blood T cell repertoires in COVID-19. CDR3 length: 14 residues. V was trimmed by 6 bases and J by 2 bases, leaving 14 bases between them. Germline V gives CDR1 LNHDA, CDR2 SQIVND (reference sequence). Original processing notes: Amplification from reference gene primers served as the basis for estimated nucleated cell counts. Method: immunoSEQ multiplex PCR; TCRdb's copy keeps in-frame clones and lacks some. For V, J and clone size, that table is used; D and trimming come from the DNA. The sample lists around 150,000 clones; approximately 91% were seen once. V usage is TRBV19 and J usage is TRBJ2-7, with D possibly being TRBD1 (6 bases). The receptor's source is a man between 18 and 35 years old with acute or convalescent COVID-19. The source material was peripheral blood. This CDR3 is CASSSPGHTYEQYF. The CDR3, as DNA: TGTGCCAGTAGCTCACCGGGACATACCTACGAGCAGTACTTC.